This record covers a single TCR beta chain. This specimen belongs to a study of T cell changes during pregnancy in multiple sclerosis. Method: immunoSEQ multiplex PCR; TCRdb's copy keeps in-frame clones and lacks some. This table has around 36,000 clones, 80% to 95% appearing once. The source is a female donor with multiple sclerosis, enrolled in a pregnancy study. The sequencing here drew on CD8+ T cells from peripheral blood mononuclear cells, taken in the first trimester of pregnancy.

The CDR3 DNA reads as TGTGCCAGCAGCTTGGGACAGGTTAATGAAAAACTGTTTTTT. Encoded protein: CASSLGQVNEKLFF. V and J are TRBV7-6 and TRBJ1-4; 8 nucleotides line up with TRBD1. This CDR3 has 14 residues. V dropped 3 bases and J dropped 4; count of bases not matched to a gene: 1. Germline V lookup: CDR1 SGHVS, CDR2 FNYEAQ.